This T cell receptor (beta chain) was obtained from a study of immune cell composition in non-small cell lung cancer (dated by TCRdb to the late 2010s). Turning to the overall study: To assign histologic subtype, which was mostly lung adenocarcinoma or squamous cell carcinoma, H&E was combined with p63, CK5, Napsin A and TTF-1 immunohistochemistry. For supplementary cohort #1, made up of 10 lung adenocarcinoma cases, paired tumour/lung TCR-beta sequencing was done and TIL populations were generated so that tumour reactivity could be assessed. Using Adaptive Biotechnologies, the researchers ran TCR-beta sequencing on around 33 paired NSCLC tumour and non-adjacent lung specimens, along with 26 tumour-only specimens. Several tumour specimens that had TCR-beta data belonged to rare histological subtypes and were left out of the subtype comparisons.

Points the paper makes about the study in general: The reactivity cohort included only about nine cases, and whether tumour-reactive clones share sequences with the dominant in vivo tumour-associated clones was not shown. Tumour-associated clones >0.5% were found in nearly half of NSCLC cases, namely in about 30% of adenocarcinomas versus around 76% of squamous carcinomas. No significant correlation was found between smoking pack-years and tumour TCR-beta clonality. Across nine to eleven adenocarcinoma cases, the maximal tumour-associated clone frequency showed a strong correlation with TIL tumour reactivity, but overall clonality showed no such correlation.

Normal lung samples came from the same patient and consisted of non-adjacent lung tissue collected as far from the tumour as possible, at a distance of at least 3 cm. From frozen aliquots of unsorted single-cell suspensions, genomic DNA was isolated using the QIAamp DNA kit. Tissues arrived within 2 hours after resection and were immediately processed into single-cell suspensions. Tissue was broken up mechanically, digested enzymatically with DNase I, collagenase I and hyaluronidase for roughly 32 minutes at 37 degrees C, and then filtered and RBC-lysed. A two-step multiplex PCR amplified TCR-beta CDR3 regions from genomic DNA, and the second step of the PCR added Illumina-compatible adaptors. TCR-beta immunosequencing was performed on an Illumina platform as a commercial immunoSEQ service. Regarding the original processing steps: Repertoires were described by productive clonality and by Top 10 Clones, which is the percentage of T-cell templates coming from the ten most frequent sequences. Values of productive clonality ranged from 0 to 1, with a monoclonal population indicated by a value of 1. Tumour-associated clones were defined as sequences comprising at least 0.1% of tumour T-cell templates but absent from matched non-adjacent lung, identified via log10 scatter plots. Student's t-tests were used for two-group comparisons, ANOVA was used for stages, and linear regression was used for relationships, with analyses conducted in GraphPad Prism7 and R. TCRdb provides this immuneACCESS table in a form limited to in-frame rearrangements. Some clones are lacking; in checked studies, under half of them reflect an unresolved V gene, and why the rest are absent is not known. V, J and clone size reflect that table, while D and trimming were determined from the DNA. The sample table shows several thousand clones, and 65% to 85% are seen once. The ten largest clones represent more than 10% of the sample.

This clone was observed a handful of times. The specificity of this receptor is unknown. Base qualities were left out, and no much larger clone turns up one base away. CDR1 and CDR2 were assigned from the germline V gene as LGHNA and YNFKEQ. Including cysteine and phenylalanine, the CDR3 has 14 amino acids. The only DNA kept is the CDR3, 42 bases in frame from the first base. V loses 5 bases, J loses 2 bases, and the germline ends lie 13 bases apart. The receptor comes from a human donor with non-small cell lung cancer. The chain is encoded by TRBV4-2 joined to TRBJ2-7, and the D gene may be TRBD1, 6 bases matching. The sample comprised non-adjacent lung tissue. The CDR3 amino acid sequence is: CASSGDRWTYEQYF. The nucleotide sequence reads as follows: TGTGCCAGCAGCGGAGACAGGTGGACCTACGAGCAGTACTTC.